This T cell receptor beta chain comes out of a study of identical twins. Findings of the study overall: Whereas memory repertoires showed no such difference, abundant cord blood beta clonotypes carried fewer insertions.

V dropped 5 bases and J dropped 7; count of bases not matched to a gene: 11. From germline, CDR1 is PRHDT and CDR2 FYEKMQ (reference sequence). The CDR3 runs to 14 residues. Healthy Caucasian individuals made up all the donors. This clonotype was counted between two and nine times. The antigen is undetermined. A universal primer site was incorporated via template switching, and the cDNA contained unique molecular identifiers. TCRdb reprocessed the 5' RACE reads with MiXCR, giving one entry per CDR3 protein. The top ten hold 3% to 4.5% of the sample, which has 200,000 to 250,000 distinct CDR3 sequences, roughly 7% seen once. Another study also made use of these data, one on yellow fever vaccine responses in identical twins. That work states: Reportedly, twins' vaccine T cell responses looked partly convergent and partly personalized.

Sequencing was done on a sample of memory (CD45RO+) T cells sorted from blood. The chain couples TRBV13 to TRBJ2-7; the match to TRBD1 covers 7 bases. The receptor's source is a woman aged 18-29 years in good health. The CDR3 DNA reads as TGTGCCAGCAGCCGGGACAGAATCCTTACTGAGCAGTACGTC. Protein: CASSRDRILTEQYV.